These T cell receptor beta chains were read from a single sample in a study of siplizumab effects on memory and regulatory T cells. Sequencing was performed with immunoSEQ multiplex PCR; in TCRdb, only in-frame clones are kept and a portion is missing. The sample lists roughly 97,000 clones; approximately 93% were seen once. The sequenced material came from Tregs sorted from blood. The receptors derive from a human donor in good health. Both conserved end residues are part of each CDR3. A D gene is named only where the DNA matches it firmly. Expanded clones get a size class; other rows say once, few or many, or leave the size out.

cdr3_length d_call j_call clone_size v_call cdr3_nt cdr3_aa
13 NA TRBJ2-3 NA TRBV10-3 TGTGCCATCAGTATGGTCGACGCAGATACGCAGTATTTT CAISMVDADTQYF
14 NA TRBJ2-3 NA TRBV6-5 TGTGCCAGCAGTTACTCAGGTAGCACAGATACGCAGTATTTT CASSYSGSTDTQYF
12 NA TRBJ2-1 NA TRBV6-6 TGTGCCAGCACCTCACCTACCGCGGAGCAGTTCTTC CASTSPTAEQFF
14 NA TRBJ2-3 once TRBV5-4 TGTGCCAGCAGCGCCCCGCCCGGCACAGATACGCAGTATTTT CASSAPPGTDTQYF
17 NA TRBJ2-5 once TRBV5-1 TGCGCCAGCAGCTTGGTCCTCGACATGCATGTCGGGGAGACCCAGTACTTC CASSLVLDMHVGETQYF
16 NA TRBJ2-2 NA TRBV7-3 TGTGCCAGCAGCAAACAGGGACCCGCGAACACCGGGGAGCTGTTTTTT CASSKQGPANTGELFF
15 NA TRBJ2-7 NA TRBV19 TGTGCCAGTAGTCTATCCGGGACCGGGGCCTACGAGCAGTACTTC CASSLSGTGAYEQYF
15 TRBD1 TRBJ1-3 NA TRBV6-5 TGTGCCAGCAGTTATGATGGACAGGCGGTTTCCACCATATATTTT CASSYDGQAVSTIYF
14 NA TRBJ2-3 NA TRBV7-2 TGTGCCAGCAGCTCAAACTCTTACACAGATACGCAGTATTTT CASSSNSYTDTQYF
16 NA TRBJ2-2 NA TRBV5-1 TGCGCCAGCAGCCCCCGTGGTAGCGGAACCACCGGGGAGCTGTTTTTT CASSPRGSGTTGELFF
12 NA TRBJ2-2 NA TRBV10-3 TGTGCCATCAGTGAGAACACCGGGGAGCTGTTTTTT CAISENTGELFF
13 TRBD2 TRBJ2-3 once TRBV19 TGTGCCAGTAGTGAACTAGCGGGAGCAACGCAGTATTTT CASSELAGATQYF